This T cell receptor (beta chain) originates from a study of metastatic and nonmetastatic thyroid tumors. Overall study context: Blood and tumor or nodule tissue repertoires from malignant and benign thyroid patients were compared. Overall study findings and caveats: A significant increase in TCR beta diversity was reportedly seen in malignant thyroid tumors relative to benign nodules, in blood and tumor.

At least ten counts were recorded for this clone. Its specificity is not known. TCRdb re-clonotyped the PCR reads through MiXCR. Seen here are around 23,000 clones, 20% to 25% observed once, and the top ten hold roughly a quarter. No patient received treatment before thyroid surgery. Trimming stripped 2 bases from V and 2 bases from J, with 8 bases between. CDR3 length: 14 amino acids. CDR1 and CDR2 from the germline V gene are SGHNT and YYREEE (reference sequence). The sample was blood. The chain couples TRBV5-4 to TRBJ2-1; D gene ambiguous. This receptor was identified in a male donor with papillary thyroid cancer or a benign thyroid nodule (not recorded which). Some clones in this sample may be carry-over from other donors' samples. The CDR3 DNA reads as TGTGCCAGCAGCTTAGGCTACACCTACAATGAGCAGTTCTTC. Protein: CASSLGYTYNEQFF.